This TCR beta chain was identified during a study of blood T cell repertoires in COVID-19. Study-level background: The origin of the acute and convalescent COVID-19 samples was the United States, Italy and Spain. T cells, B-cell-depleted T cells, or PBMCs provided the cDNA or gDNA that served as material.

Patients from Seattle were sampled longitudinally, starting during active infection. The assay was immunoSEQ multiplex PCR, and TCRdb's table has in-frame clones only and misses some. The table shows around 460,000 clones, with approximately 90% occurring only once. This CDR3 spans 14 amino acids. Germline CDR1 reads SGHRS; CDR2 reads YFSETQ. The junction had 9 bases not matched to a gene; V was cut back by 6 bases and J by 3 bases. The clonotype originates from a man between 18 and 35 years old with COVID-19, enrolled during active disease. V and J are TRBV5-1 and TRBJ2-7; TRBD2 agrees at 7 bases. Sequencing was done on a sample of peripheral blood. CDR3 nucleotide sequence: TGCGCCAGCAAAGTTGGAGCGGGACTCTACGAGCAGTACTTC. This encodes CASKVGAGLYEQYF.